These 11 T cell receptor beta chains share one sample of origin, sequenced in a study of T cells after yellow fever vaccination. From the 5' RACE reads, TCRdb called clonotypes with MiXCR, one entry per CDR3 protein. The table includes hundreds of thousands of distinct CDR3 sequences, less than 15% detected once. Specimen: PBMCs, collected on the day of the yellow fever booster vaccination. The receptors derive from a young man who received the YFV17D yellow fever vaccine.

The rearrangement links TRBV5-5 to TRBJ1-2; D is uncertain. Germline-derived CDR1 and CDR2 are SGHKS and YYEKEE (reference sequence). V gave up 1 base and J gave up 6 bases, with 7 bases separating them. This CDR3 is built from 12 residues. The CDR3 region is CASSLSYDGYTF. The CDR3 DNA follows: TGTGCCAGCAGCTTGAGCTATGATGGCTACACCTTC.

This clonotype was recorded a few times. This sequence joins TRBV7-6 and TRBJ1-6; TRBD1 matches at 7 bases. The CDR3 runs 15 residues. Germline lookup yields CDR1 SGHVS and CDR2 FNYEAQ. Trimming at V came to 1 base and at J to 7 bases, leaving 4 bases not matched to a gene. The CDR3 here is CASSLGGQSNSPLHF. CDR3 nucleotide sequence: TGTGCCAGCAGCTTAGGGGGACAGAGCAATTCACCCCTCCACTTT. The whole variable domain, filled in from reference TRBV7-6 and TRBJ1-6, reads GAGVSQSPRYKVTKRGQDVALRCDPISGHVSLYWYRQALGQGPEFLTYFNYEAQQDKSGLPNDRFSAERPEGSISTLTIQRTEQRDSAMYRCASSLGGQSNSPLHFGNGTRLTVT.

This clonotype was observed a handful of times. The junction differs from germline at one of its ends, possibly a read error. This chain links TRBV7-9 with TRBJ2-1, with 12 bases identical to TRBD2. The CDR3 loop spans 13 amino acids. The germline V gene encodes CDR1 SEHNR and CDR2 FQNEAQ (reference sequence). Here the CDR3 DNA reads TGTGCCAGCTTAGGACTAGCGGGAAATGGGCAGTTCTTC. Protein product: CASLGLAGNGQFF.

This clonotype was seen more than once but under ten times. This chain connects TRBV20-1 to TRBJ2-5, with D uncertain. Germline CDR1 DFQATT, CDR2 SNEGSKA (reference sequence). The V end was cut by 5 bases, the J end by 2 bases, with 12 bases between. The CDR3 is 13 amino acids. In nucleotides, the CDR3 is TGCAGTGCTGGCTACGGTGTTCAAGAGACCCAGTACTTC. Translation gives CSAGYGVQETQYF.

CDR3 sequence: CASSSSSTSINYGYTF. The DNA of the CDR3 is TGTGCCAGCAGCTCCTCCAGTACATCCATCAACTATGGCTACACCTTC. The rearrangement uses TRBV5-4 and TRBJ1-2; D is ambiguous. The V gene's germline CDR1 is SGHNT and CDR2 YYREEE (reference sequence). With 3 bases removed from V and 2 bases from J, the gap between germline ends came to 17 bases. This CDR3 contains 16 residues.

The chain recombines TRBV5-8 with TRBJ2-3; 7 bases map to TRBD1. Germline lookup yields CDR1 SGHTS and CDR2 YDEGEE. CDR3 length equals 17 residues. Trimming cost V 4 bases and J 0 bases; bases outside gene matches: 11. CDR3: CASSPPGGSASTDTQYF. The CDR3 coding sequence is TGTGCCAGCAGCCCACCAGGGGGAAGTGCTAGCACAGATACGCAGTATTTT. Full variable domain (outside the CDR3, taken from reference TRBV5-8 and TRBJ2-3): EAGVTQSPTHLIKTRGQQATLRCSPISGHTSVYWYQQALGLGLQFLLWYDEGEERNRGNFPPRFSGRQFPNYSSELNVNALELEDSALYLCASSPPGGSASTDTQYFGPGTRLTVL.

Turning to this clonotype: Its ends do not fully match the called genes, so a read error is possible. V gene TRBV7-7 combines with J gene TRBJ2-1, with 7 nucleotides matching TRBD1. This CDR3 has 15 amino acids. The germline V gene has CDR1 SSHAT and CDR2 FNYEAQ (reference sequence). The CDR3 region has the DNA TGTGCTAGCAGCCCCGCCGGGACAGTCGACAATGAGCAGTTCTTC. It encodes CASSPAGTVDNEQFF. Complete variable domain (other parts from reference TRBV7-7 and TRBJ2-1): GAGVSQSPRYKVTKRGQDVTLRCDPISSHATLYWYQQALGQGPEFLTYFNYEAQPDKSGLPSDRFSAERPEGSISTLTIQRTEQRDSAMYRCASSPAGTVDNEQFFGPGTRLTVL.

This clonotype was recorded at least ten times. This chain links TRBV5-1 with TRBJ2-1; D is possibly TRBD1 (7 bases). The CDR3 has 17 residues. Trimming pared 3 bases from V and 5 bases from J, leaving 21 bases between. From germline, CDR1 is SGHRS and CDR2 YFSETQ. The CDR3 spells CASSSRPIQGRNNEQFF. CDR3 DNA: TGCGCCAGCAGCTCTCGACCGATACAGGGGAGGAACAATGAGCAGTTCTTC. Complete variable domain (other parts from reference TRBV5-1 and TRBJ2-1): KAGVTQTPRYLIKTRGQQVTLSCSPISGHRSVSWYQQTPGQGLQFLFEYFSETQRNKGNFPGRFSGRQFSNSRSEMNVSTLELGDSALYLCASSSRPIQGRNNEQFFGPGTRLTVL.

The CDR3 nucleotides are TGTGCCAGTCACAGGGGAACCTATAATTCACCCCTCCACTTT. It translates to CASHRGTYNSPLHF. The chain joins TRBV28 to TRBJ1-6; 7 nucleotides align to TRBD1. The CDR3 has 14 residues. J lost 2 bases, V lost 9 bases, and 4 bases had no gene match. Looked up from germline, CDR1 is MDHEN and CDR2 is SYDVKM.

The chain uses TRBV15 and TRBJ2-1; the D gene is possibly TRBD2 (5 bases). Trimming removed 2 bases at V and 0 bases at J, with 14 bases between. This CDR3 region has 17 residues. Germline V gene sequence: CDR1 LNHNV, CDR2 YYDKDF (reference sequence). The CDR3 bases are TGTGCCACCAGCAGACGAATGGATAGCGACTCCTACAATGAGCAGTTCTTC. Translating gives CATSRRMDSDSYNEQFF.

This rearrangement joins TRBV27 to TRBJ2-7, with D possibly being TRBD2 (5 bases). V was pared by 2 bases and J by 3 bases, with 11 bases between. Germline CDR1 and CDR2: MNHEY and SMNVEV (reference sequence). The CDR3 covers 14 residues. The CDR3 sequence is CASSLIGLYYEQYF. The DNA for the CDR3 is TGTGCCAGCAGTTTAATCGGACTGTACTACGAGCAGTACTTC.